Following are 17 T cell receptor beta chains from one sample sequenced in a study of cytomegalovirus exposure and HLA in healthy donors. With 60 Vbeta and 13 Jbeta primers, the PCR was carried out. Some clones are missing from TCRdb's copy, which holds only in-frame ones; the method was immunoSEQ multiplex PCR. The sample data list 50,000 or so clones. The sequenced sample consisted of PBMCs. The receptors derive from a woman between 18 and 30 years old in good health and CMV-seronegative.

V gene TRBV18 combines with J gene TRBJ1-6, with 8 bases aligning to TRBD1. The CDR3 loop spans 16 amino acids. The germline V gene encodes CDR1 KGHSH and CDR2 LQKENI. V lost 8 bases, J lost 12 bases, and 18 bases stayed unmatched. Here the CDR3 reads CASAELGTGGGGPLHF. The CDR3 nucleotides are TGTGCCAGCGCCGAACTTGGGACAGGAGGAGGGGGACCCCTCCACTTT. Supplemented by reference TRBV18 and TRBJ1-6, the full variable domain reads NAGVMQNPRHLVRRRGQEARLRCSPMKGHSHVYWYRQLPEEGLKFMVYLQKENIIDESGMPKERFSAEFPKEGPSILRIQQVVRGDSAAYFCASAELGTGGGGPLHFGNGTRLTVT.

The CDR3 is CASSFGEGAYGYTF. In DNA form, the CDR3 reads TGTGCCAGCAGCTTCGGCGAGGGGGCATATGGCTACACCTTC. The rearrangement uses TRBV7-9 and TRBJ1-2, with TRBD1 matching 7 bases. This CDR3 comprises 14 residues. Germline CDR1 is SEHNR and CDR2 is FQNEAQ (reference sequence). J was trimmed by 5 bases and V by 3 bases; bases with no gene match: 6.

The chain uses TRBV18 and TRBJ2-3; 10 nucleotides line up with TRBD2. Germline V gene lookup returns CDR1 KGHSH and CDR2 LQKENI. The CDR3 is 20 amino acids. The V gene end was trimmed by 4 bases and the J gene end by 0 bases; junction bases not matched to a gene: 16. The CDR3 region is CASSLPLAGLILTSTDTQYF. CDR3 in DNA: TGTGCCAGCTCACTCCCACTAGCGGGGCTGATTCTTACTAGCACAGATACGCAGTATTTT.

The rearrangement joins TRBV5-1 to TRBJ2-1; the D gene is possibly TRBD2 (7 bases). The CDR3 spans 15 residues. Trimming removed 4 bases at V and 3 bases at J, with 14 bases between. Germline V gene lookup returns CDR1 SGHRS and CDR2 YFSETQ. The CDR3 sequence is CASSPRGGDYNEQFF. For the CDR3, the DNA is TGCGCCAGCAGCCCAAGGGGGGGCGACTACAATGAGCAGTTCTTC.

On this clone: The junction shows a germline mismatch at one end, possibly a read error. V is TRBV7-3 and J is TRBJ2-6, with 8 bases identical to TRBD2. The CDR3 is made up of 18 amino acids. Looked up from germline, CDR1 is SGHTA and CDR2 is FQGTGA. The CDR3 sequence: CASSLTQGTSSGANVLTF. The CDR3 DNA reads TGTGCCAGCAGCCTAACGCAGGGGACTAGCTCTGGGGCCAACGTCCTGACTTTC.

V usage is TRBV27 and J usage is TRBJ2-1; the D is unclear. Trimming removed 3 bases at V and 4 bases at J, with 10 bases between. This CDR3 has 14 amino acids. Germline V gene data show CDR1 as MNHEY and CDR2 as SMNVEV (reference sequence). The CDR3 spells CASSFSGRYNEQFF. The CDR3 DNA reads as TGTGCCAGCAGTTTTTCCGGCAGGTACAATGAGCAGTTCTTC.

V and J are TRBV19 and TRBJ2-3; TRBD2 matches at 14 bases. The CDR3 is made up of 16 amino acids. Germline values: CDR1 LNHDA, CDR2 SQIVND (reference sequence). The ends lost 8 bases at V and 8 bases at J; junction bases unmatched: 12. This chain's CDR3 is CASPPRLAGGPGTQYF. Here the CDR3 DNA reads TGTGCCAGTCCACCCCGACTAGCGGGAGGGCCTGGTACGCAGTATTTT.

As DNA, the CDR3 is TGTGCCAGTAGACAGGCTAATTCACCCCTCCACTTT. This translates into CASRQANSPLHF. This chain joins TRBV19 and TRBJ1-6; tentatively, D is TRBD1 (5 bases). The CDR3 spans 12 residues. The germline V gene has CDR1 LNHDA and CDR2 SQIVND (reference sequence). With 6 bases removed from V and 6 bases from J, the gap between germline ends came to 6 bases.

This chain connects TRBV4-1 to TRBJ1-6, with TRBD1 matching over 7 bases. The length of the CDR3 is 16 residues. Per the germline V gene, CDR1 is MGHRA and CDR2 is YSYEKL. V was clipped by 2 bases and J by 8 bases; unmatched bases: 9. CDR3: CASSQPGDRAYSPLHF. The CDR3 DNA reads as TGCGCCAGCAGCCAACCAGGAGACAGGGCTTATTCACCCCTCCACTTT.

This chain connects TRBV9 to TRBJ1-5; 8 nucleotides line up with TRBD1. The CDR3 extends over 15 amino acids. Germline V gene data show CDR1 as SGDLS and CDR2 as YYNGEE. Trimming took 0 bases from V and 9 from J; bases not matched to a gene: 8. The DNA of the CDR3 is TGTGCCAGCAGCGTAGCCCCGACAGGGGACTTGCCCCAGCATTTT. Translation gives CASSVAPTGDLPQHF.

V usage is TRBV28 and J usage is TRBJ1-1, with a tentative D call TRBD1 (5 bases). Between the trimmed V and J ends, which lost 9 bases and 3 bases, there was a span of 23 bases. Germline-derived CDR1 and CDR2 are MDHEN and SYDVKM. There are 16 residues in the CDR3. The CDR3 here is CASNTQGSVLDTEAFF. CDR3 nucleotide sequence: TGTGCCAGTAACACTCAGGGCTCGGTTTTGGACACTGAAGCTTTCTTT. The full variable domain, rest sourced from reference TRBV28 and TRBJ1-1, is DVKVTQSSRYLVKRTGEKVFLECVQDMDHENMFWYRQDPGLGLRLIYFSYDVKMKEKGDIPEGYSVSREKKERFSLILESASTNQTSMYLCASNTQGSVLDTEAFFGQGTRLTVV.

This CDR3 reads CASSLGQVNTEAFF. The CDR3 DNA reads as TGCGCCAGCAGCTTGGGACAGGTGAACACTGAAGCTTTCTTT. The J gene is TRBJ1-1, the V gene TRBV5-1; weak D call: TRBD1 (6 bases). Germline V gives CDR1 SGHRS, CDR2 YFSETQ. This CDR3 is 14 amino acids long. V lost 0 bases to trimming and J lost 0 bases, with 6 bases between them.

The V call is TRBV9, the J call TRBJ2-7, with 11 bases identical to TRBD2. CDR3 length: 15 amino acids. Germline V gene sequence: CDR1 SGDLS, CDR2 YYNGEE. V was clipped by 4 bases and J by 2 bases; unmatched bases: 5. Written as DNA, the CDR3 is TGTGCCAGCAGCTTGGGGACTAGCGGCACCTACGAGCAGTACTTC. Residues: CASSLGTSGTYEQYF.

The gene calls are TRBV9 and TRBJ1-3; D not certain. This CDR3 is built from 15 residues. Trimming took 0 bases from V and 2 from J, leaving 9 bases between them. Germline V gives CDR1 SGDLS, CDR2 YYNGEE. This CDR3 is CASSVGGNTGNTIYF. CDR3 nucleotide sequence: TGTGCCAGCAGCGTAGGAGGGAATACTGGAAACACCATATATTTT.

Turning to this clone: Compared with germline, one end of the junction differs, possibly owing to a read error. The rearrangement uses TRBV7-7 and TRBJ2-1, with 7 bases aligning to TRBD2. This CDR3 contains 11 residues. Germline CDR1 SSHAT, CDR2 FNYEAQ (reference sequence). The CDR3 nucleotides are TGTGCTAGCAGCTCGGGGGGTGAGCAGTTCTTC. This sequence encodes CASSSGGEQFF.

The rearrangement joins TRBV7-3 to TRBJ2-3, with TRBD2 as a possible D gene (8 bases). CDR1 and CDR2 from the germline V gene are SGHTA and FQGTGA. The ends were cut back, 4 bases at V and 6 bases at J, with 14 bases in the middle. The CDR3 contains 14 residues. CDR3 protein: CASSSVAGQDTQYF. CDR3 nucleotide sequence: TGTGCCAGCAGCTCGGTAGCGGGACAGGATACGCAGTATTTT.

The chain couples TRBV5-1 to TRBJ2-7; the D is unclear. CDR1 SGHRS and CDR2 YFSETQ come from the germline V gene. The CDR3 totals 15 residues. The germline V and J ends were trimmed by 0 bases and 2 bases, with 12 bases remaining between them. The CDR3 coding sequence is TGCGCCAGCAGCTTGGATTCGAGGAATACCTACGAGCAGTACTTC. Protein sequence: CASSLDSRNTYEQYF.